Listed here is a single T cell receptor beta chain. CDR1 is SEHNR and CDR2 is FQNEAQ in the germline V gene (reference sequence). V gave up 4 bases and J gave up 10 bases; unmatched junction bases: 2. The CDR3 has 12 residues. The entry originates in a study of CD8 T cells in Susac syndrome. RNA, at roughly 0.45 to 1 ug, was reverse transcribed with random hexamers. Using its own MiXCR run on the immunoSEQ multiplex PCR reads, TCRdb lists one record per CDR3 protein. Of fewer than 60,000 distinct CDR3 sequences in the sample, approximately 95% are singletons; the top ten hold 0.75%. The sequence came from a human donor with Susac syndrome. The source material was CD8+ T cells from PBMCs. The chain is built from TRBV7-9 and TRBJ1-4, with 8 bases lining up with TRBD1. CDR3 region: CASSSDRGKLFF. The CDR3 DNA reads TGTGCCAGCAGCTCCGACAGGGGAAAACTGTTTTTT. Full variable domain (rest looked up from reference TRBV7-9 and TRBJ1-4): DTGVSQNPRHKITKRGQNVTFRCDPISEHNRLYWYRQTLGQGPEFLTYFQNEAQLEKSRLLSDRFSAERPKGSFSTLEIQRTEQGDSAMYLCASSSDRGKLFFGSGTQLSVL.